Included here is one TCR beta chain sequence, with context. Its matching antigen is unknown. These data come from a study of beta chain features in type 1 diabetes. The wider study: The examined sorted cells totaled 107,917,701 across samples. Whole-study results and caveats: TCRB CDR3 length was moderately but significantly reduced in all four CD4+ subsets of Type 1 diabetes patients. Naive, central memory and Treg TCRB repertoires appeared more alike in patients than in healthy donors.

This CDR3 spans 12 amino acids. CDR1 and CDR2 (germline): SEHNR, FQNEAQ (reference sequence). V lost 5 bases and J 7 bases, leaving 11 bases between the germline ends. What was sequenced were expressed TCRB transcripts, since all of the isolated RNA had been reverse transcribed. It was found that naive, central memory and regulatory T cell samples averaged around 3.8 million reads. Sequenced by immunoSEQ multiplex PCR; TCRdb stores in-frame clones only, minus some. The top ten clones hold 1% of a sample with 310,000 or so clones, roughly a tenth of them seen once. By way of CD45RO/CCR7/CD25/CD127/CD95/CD27, the CD4+ regulatory, stem cell-like memory, central memory and naive cells were sorted.

The TCR sequence derives from a man between 25 and 39 years old with type 1 diabetes. The sample was central memory CD4+ T cells from blood. The chain couples TRBV7-9 to TRBJ1-1; possibly TRBD1 for D (6 bases). CDR3: CASSPTGSEAFF. In DNA, the CDR3 is TGTGCCAGCAGCCCTACAGGGAGTGAAGCTTTCTTT.